The 23 T cell receptor beta chains below were found in one sample sequenced in a study of shared clonotypes between healthy human individuals. Profiling relied on immunoSEQ multiplex PCR, and the TCRdb table lists in-frame clones only, not all of them. The sample lists 2 million or so clones, 95% occurring once. Material for sequencing was naive CD4+ T cells sorted from blood. The subset is: CD45RA+ positively selected. These receptors were obtained from a man between 18 and 29 years old in good health.

The chain joins TRBV5-5 to TRBJ2-7; D gene unclear. The V end was cut by 4 bases, the J end by 4 bases, with 9 bases between. CDR3 size: 12 residues. Per the germline V gene, CDR1 is SGHKS and CDR2 is YYEKEE (reference sequence). The CDR3: CASSGVLYEQYF. The CDR3 DNA sequence: TGTGCCAGCAGCGGGGTCCTGTACGAGCAGTACTTC.

The chain recombines TRBV19 with TRBJ1-1; TRBD1 might be the D (6 bases). CDR1 LNHDA and CDR2 SQIVND come from the germline V gene (reference sequence). V was trimmed by 2 bases and J by 3 bases, leaving 10 bases between them. The CDR3 has 14 residues. CDR3: CASSIIGGHTEAFF. Written as DNA, the CDR3 is TGTGCCAGTAGTATAATCGGGGGCCACACTGAAGCTTTCTTT.

The chain is built from TRBV30 and TRBJ2-1; no definite D call. CDR1 is GTSNPN, CDR2 SVGIG, per germline (reference sequence). V lost 6 bases and J lost 9, with 15 bases in between. The CDR3 sequence is 12 residues long. CDR3 amino acids: CACQLMGGEQFF. CDR3 DNA: TGTGCCTGTCAACTTATGGGTGGTGAGCAGTTCTTC.

This sequence joins TRBV6-6 and TRBJ1-1, with D maybe TRBD1 (5 bases). V shed 2 bases and J shed 1 base, with 8 bases lying between them. The CDR3 loop spans 14 amino acids. The V gene's germline CDR1 is MNHNY and CDR2 SVGAGI (reference sequence). DNA for the CDR3: TGTGCCAGCAGTTACGACGGGGGGAACACTGAAGCTTTCTTT. Translating gives CASSYDGGNTEAFF.

The J gene is TRBJ2-5, the V gene TRBV30; weak D call: TRBD1 (6 bases). The CDR3 totals 14 residues. Trimming took 6 bases from V and 4 from J, leaving 18 bases between them. The germline V gene encodes CDR1 GTSNPN and CDR2 SVGIG (reference sequence). CDR3 nucleotides: TGTGCCTGCCACAGGGTCGTACCAAGAGAGACCCAGTACTTC. Its translation: CACHRVVPRETQYF.

The chain uses TRBV4-1 and TRBJ2-3; the match to TRBD2 covers 8 bases. J was trimmed by 0 bases and V by 4 bases; bases with no gene match: 3. Germline V CDR1 and CDR2: MGHRA, YSYEKL. The CDR3 is 15 amino acids. CDR3 residues: CASSRGLGSTDTQYF. CDR3 nucleotide sequence: TGCGCCAGCAGCCGGGGACTAGGAAGCACAGATACGCAGTATTTT.

This clone was observed many times. This sequence joins TRBV10-2 and TRBJ2-7; D unclear. Per the germline V gene, CDR1 is WSHSY and CDR2 is SAAADI. Trimming cost V 2 bases and J 4 bases, with 3 bases left between them. CDR3 length equals 11 residues. Here the CDR3 reads CASSERYEQYF. In nucleotides, the CDR3 is TGCGCCAGCAGTGAGAGATACGAGCAGTACTTC.

The chain has TRBV11-2 and TRBJ2-7; D tentatively reads TRBD1 or TRBD2 (5 bases each). The CDR3 contains 13 residues. From germline, CDR1 is SGHAT and CDR2 FQNNGV. V gave up 1 base and J gave up 4 bases, with 8 bases separating them. CDR3 sequence: CASSLGGTYEQYF. CDR3 DNA sequence: TGTGCCAGCAGCTTAGGAGGGACGTACGAGCAGTACTTC.

The genes are TRBV6-1 and TRBJ1-5; unclear D gene. CDR1 and CDR2 from the germline V gene are MNHNS and SASEGT. The length of the CDR3 is 15 residues. The V end was cut by 4 bases, the J end by 4 bases, with 14 bases between. The CDR3 spells CASSVALSQNQPQHF. The CDR3 region has the DNA TGTGCCAGCAGTGTAGCCTTAAGCCAAAATCAGCCCCAGCATTTT.

V gene TRBV7-9 combines with J gene TRBJ1-6; D perhaps matches TRBD1 (5 bases). The germline gives CDR1 SEHNR, CDR2 FQNEAQ (reference sequence). V was shortened by 1 base and J by 9 bases, with 13 bases between the two germline ends. The CDR3 is 15 amino acids. This CDR3 is CASSLVGTGGSPLHF. The CDR3 DNA follows: TGTGCCAGCAGCTTAGTCGGGACGGGCGGTTCACCCCTCCACTTT.

This chain connects TRBV7-2 to TRBJ2-3; 10 bases line up with TRBD2. Germline V gene lookup returns CDR1 SGHTA and CDR2 FQGNSA. This CDR3 contains 15 residues. J was trimmed by 4 bases and V by 6 bases; bases with no gene match: 7. CDR3: CASSRLAGDPDTQYF. CDR3 coding DNA: TGTGCCAGCAGTCGCCTAGCGGGAGACCCAGATACGCAGTATTTT.

This clone appeared once. CDR3: CASSIAQVNSYEQYF. CDR3 bases: TGTGCCAGTAGTATAGCACAGGTGAACTCCTACGAGCAGTACTTC. This sequence joins TRBV19 and TRBJ2-7; D is possibly TRBD1 (5 bases). V was cut by 1 base and J by 0 bases, with 10 bases left in between. The CDR3 sequence is 15 residues long. The germline V gene has CDR1 LNHDA and CDR2 SQIVND (reference sequence).

The chain recombines TRBV30 with TRBJ1-5; D gene uncertain. Germline CDR1 reads GTSNPN; CDR2 reads SVGIG (reference sequence). The CDR3 length is 13 residues. V lost 1 base and J 11 bases, leaving 15 bases between the germline ends. The CDR3 DNA follows: TGTGCCTGGAGTGACGTGGGAGGAGCAGCCCAGCATTTT. Translated, it gives CAWSDVGGAAQHF.

The chain couples TRBV11-2 to TRBJ2-3; unclear D gene. V was shortened by 5 bases and J by 1 base, with 10 bases between the two germline ends. The germline V gene has CDR1 SGHAT and CDR2 FQNNGV. The CDR3 is made up of 14 amino acids. CDR3 DNA sequence: TGTGCCAGCAGCCCCCCCCCAGGCACAGATACGCAGTATTTT. Translating gives CASSPPPGTDTQYF.

The chain uses TRBV29-1 and TRBJ1-1; 9 positions match TRBD1. From germline, CDR1 is SQVTM and CDR2 ANQGSEA. This CDR3 is built from 14 residues. The ends lost 4 bases at V and 3 bases at J; junction bases unmatched: 6. The CDR3 protein is CSVARDRVDTEAFF. CDR3 bases: TGCAGCGTTGCTCGGGACAGGGTTGACACTGAAGCTTTCTTT.

Note on this clone: Other nucleotide sequences in the sample specify the same CDR3. The J gene is TRBJ1-2, the V gene TRBV18; D not certain. This CDR3 has 14 amino acids. Trimming left V 3 bases short and J 1 base short, with 9 bases between. The V gene's germline CDR1 is KGHSH and CDR2 LQKENI. The CDR3 nucleotides are TGTGCCAGCTCACCTGGACGGAATAACTATGGCTACACCTTC. It encodes CASSPGRNNYGYTF.

The J gene is TRBJ1-5, the V gene TRBV18; TRBD1 might be the D (6 bases). Trimming cost V 1 base and J 5 bases, with 12 bases left between them. The CDR3 consists of 15 residues. Germline assignment: CDR1 KGHSH and CDR2 LQKENI. CDR3 bases: TGTGCCAGCTCACCACAGACAGGCTCCGATCAGCCCCAGCATTTT. Its protein is CASSPQTGSDQPQHF.

The rearrangement uses TRBV9 and TRBJ2-7, with D tentatively TRBD2 (7 bases). Trimming removed 5 bases from V and 3 bases from J, with 27 bases in between. Germline-derived CDR1 and CDR2 are SGDLS and YYNGEE. CDR3 length equals 18 residues. The CDR3, as DNA: TGTGCCAGCAGTGAGCGGGACCACAGGGTAGGGTCGTACTACGAGCAGTACTTC. It is translated as CASSERDHRVGSYYEQYF. Looking up the rest from reference TRBV9 and TRBJ2-7 gives the full variable domain: DSGVTQTPKHLITATGQRVTLRCSPRSGDLSVYWYQQSLDQGLQFLIQYYNGEERAKGNILERFSAQQFPDLHSELNLSSLELGDSALYFCASSERDHRVGSYYEQYFGPGTRLTVT.

V usage is TRBV25-1 and J usage is TRBJ1-1; D is possibly TRBD1 (6 bases). This CDR3 has 13 amino acids. The V end was cut by 5 bases, the J end by 3 bases, with 10 bases between. Germline V CDR1 and CDR2: MGHDK, SYGVNS. The CDR3 sequence is CASSQTGYTEAFF. For the CDR3, the DNA is TGTGCCAGCAGTCAAACAGGGTACACTGAAGCTTTCTTT.

The chain links TRBV6-1 to TRBJ1-1; D remains unclear. Germline V gene sequence: CDR1 MNHNS, CDR2 SASEGT. V was shortened by 10 bases and J by 0 bases, with 9 bases between the two germline ends. The CDR3 is 12 amino acids. CDR3 nucleotides: TGTGCCATGGGCCCCATGAACACTGAAGCTTTCTTT. It translates to CAMGPMNTEAFF.

The chain joins TRBV7-8 to TRBJ1-6, with a possible D match to TRBD1 (6 bases). V gave up 4 bases and J gave up 8 bases, with 15 bases separating them. Germline V gives CDR1 SGHVS, CDR2 FQNEAQ. The CDR3 covers 15 residues. For the CDR3, the DNA is TGTGCCAGCAGCTCAGGACAGATGGGAGATTCACCCCTCCACTTT. Encoded protein: CASSSGQMGDSPLHF.

V and J are TRBV5-6 and TRBJ2-4; 8 bases agree with TRBD2. With 1 base clipped from V and 7 bases from J, the junction kept 19 bases outside the gene matches. The CDR3 runs to 19 residues. Germline V gene data show CDR1 as SGHDT and CDR2 as YYEEEE. The CDR3 DNA reads as TGTGCCAGCAGCTTGACCGCTAGAGGACTGGCGGGAGGAGGGAACATTCAGTACTTC. Its translation is CASSLTARGLAGGGNIQYF.

V gene TRBV6-6 combines with J gene TRBJ1-6; TRBD1 aligns across 7 bases. This CDR3 has 14 residues. V was pared by 4 bases and J by 10 bases, with 7 bases of the junction left unmatched. Germline V gives CDR1 MNHNY, CDR2 SVGAGI (reference sequence). The CDR3 region has the DNA TGTGCCAGCAGTTCTCGGACAGGAGGCTCACCCCTCCACTTT. It encodes CASSSRTGGSPLHF.